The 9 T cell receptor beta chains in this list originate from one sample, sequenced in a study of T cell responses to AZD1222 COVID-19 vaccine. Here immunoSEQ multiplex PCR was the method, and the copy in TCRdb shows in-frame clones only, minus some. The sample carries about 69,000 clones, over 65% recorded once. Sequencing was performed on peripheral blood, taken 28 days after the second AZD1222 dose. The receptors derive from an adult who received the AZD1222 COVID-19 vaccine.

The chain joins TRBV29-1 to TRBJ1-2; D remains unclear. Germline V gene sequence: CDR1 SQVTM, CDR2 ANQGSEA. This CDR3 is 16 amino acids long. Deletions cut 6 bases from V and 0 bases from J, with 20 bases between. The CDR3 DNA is TGCAGCGTCCTCCGTGGCGGCTCAACCTCTAACTATGGCTACACCTTC. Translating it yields CSVLRGGSTSNYGYTF. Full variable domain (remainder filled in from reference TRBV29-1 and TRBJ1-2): SAVISQKPSRDICQRGTSLTIQCQVDSQVTMMFWYRQQPGQSLTLIATANQGSEATYESGFVIDKFPISRPNLTFSTLTVSNMSPEDSSIYLCSVLRGGSTSNYGYTFGSGTRLTVV.

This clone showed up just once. The CDR3 DNA is TGTGCCAGCAGGAAAGGACAGGGGCGCTACGAGCAGTACTTC. This encodes CASRKGQGRYEQYF. The rearrangement uses TRBV2 and TRBJ2-7; 9 positions match TRBD1. Germline CDR1 reads SNHLY; CDR2 reads FYNNEI. This CDR3 region has 14 residues. The V gene end was trimmed by 6 bases and the J gene end by 3 bases; junction bases not matched to a gene: 6.

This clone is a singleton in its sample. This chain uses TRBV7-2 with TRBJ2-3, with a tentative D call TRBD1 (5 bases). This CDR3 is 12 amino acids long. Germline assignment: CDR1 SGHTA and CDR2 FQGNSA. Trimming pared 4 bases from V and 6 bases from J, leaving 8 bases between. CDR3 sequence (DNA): TGTGCCAGCAGCTCCTGGGGCGATACGCAGTATTTT. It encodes CASSSWGDTQYF.

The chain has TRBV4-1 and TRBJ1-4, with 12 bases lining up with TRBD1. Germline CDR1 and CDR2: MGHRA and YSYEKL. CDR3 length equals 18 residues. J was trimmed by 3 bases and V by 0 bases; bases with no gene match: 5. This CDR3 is CASSQDRDRGQANEKLFF. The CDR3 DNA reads TGCGCCAGCAGCCAAGACCGGGACAGGGGGCAGGCTAATGAAAAACTGTTTTTT.

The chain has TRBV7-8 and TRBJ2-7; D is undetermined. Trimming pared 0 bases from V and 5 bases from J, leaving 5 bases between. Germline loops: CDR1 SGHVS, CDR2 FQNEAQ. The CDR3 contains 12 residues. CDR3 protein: CASSLAPHEQYF. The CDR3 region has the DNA TGTGCCAGCAGCTTAGCTCCCCACGAGCAGTACTTC.

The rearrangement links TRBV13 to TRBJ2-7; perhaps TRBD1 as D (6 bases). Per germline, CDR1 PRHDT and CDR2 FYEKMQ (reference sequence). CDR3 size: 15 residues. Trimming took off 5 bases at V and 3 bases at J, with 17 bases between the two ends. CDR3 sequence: CASSMRYDRNYEQYF. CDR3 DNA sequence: TGTGCCAGCAGCATGAGGTACGACAGGAACTACGAGCAGTACTTC.

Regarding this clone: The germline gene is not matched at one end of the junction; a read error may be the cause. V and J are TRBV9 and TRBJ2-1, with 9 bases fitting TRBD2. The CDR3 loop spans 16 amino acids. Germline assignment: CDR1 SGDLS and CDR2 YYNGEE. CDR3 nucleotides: TGTGCCAGCAGCGTAGAAATTAGCGGGAGCTACGATGAGCAGTTCTTC. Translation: CASSVEISGSYDEQFF.

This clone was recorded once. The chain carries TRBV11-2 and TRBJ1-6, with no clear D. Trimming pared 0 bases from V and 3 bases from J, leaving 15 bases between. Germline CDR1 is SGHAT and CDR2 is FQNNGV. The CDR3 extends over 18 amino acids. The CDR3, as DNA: TGTGCCAGCAGCTTAGATCGCCGGCACTTCCTCTATAATTCACCCCTCCACTTT. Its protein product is CASSLDRRHFLYNSPLHF.

The CDR3 DNA sequence: TGTGCCAGCAGCTCACTGGGCTCTGGAAACACCATATATTTT. Protein sequence: CASSSLGSGNTIYF. This sequence joins TRBV7-8 and TRBJ1-3, with no clear D. V lost 4 bases, J lost 0 bases, and 7 bases lay in between. CDR3 length: 14 residues. Germline V lookup: CDR1 SGHVS, CDR2 FQNEAQ.